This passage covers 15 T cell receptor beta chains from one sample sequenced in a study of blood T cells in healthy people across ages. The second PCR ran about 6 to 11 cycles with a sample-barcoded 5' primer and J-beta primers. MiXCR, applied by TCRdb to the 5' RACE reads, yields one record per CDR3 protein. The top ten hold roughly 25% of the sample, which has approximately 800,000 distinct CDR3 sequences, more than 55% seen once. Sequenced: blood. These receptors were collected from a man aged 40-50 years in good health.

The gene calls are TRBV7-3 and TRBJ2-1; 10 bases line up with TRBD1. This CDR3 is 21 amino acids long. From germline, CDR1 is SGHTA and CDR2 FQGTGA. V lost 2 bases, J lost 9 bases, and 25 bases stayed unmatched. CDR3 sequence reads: CASSLSPLLTIGQGGVAEQFF. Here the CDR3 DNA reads TGTGCCAGCAGCTTATCTCCTCTACTGACTATAGGACAGGGGGGGGTCGCTGAGCAGTTCTTC.

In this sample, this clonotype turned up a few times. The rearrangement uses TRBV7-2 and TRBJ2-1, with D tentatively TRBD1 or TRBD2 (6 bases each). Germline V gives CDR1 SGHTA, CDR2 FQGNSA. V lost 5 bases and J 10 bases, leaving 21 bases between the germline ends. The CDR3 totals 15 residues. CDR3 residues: CASSGRGSGTGEQFF. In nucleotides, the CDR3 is TGTGCCAGCAGCGGTAGGGGGTCTGGGACTGGAGAGCAGTTCTTC.

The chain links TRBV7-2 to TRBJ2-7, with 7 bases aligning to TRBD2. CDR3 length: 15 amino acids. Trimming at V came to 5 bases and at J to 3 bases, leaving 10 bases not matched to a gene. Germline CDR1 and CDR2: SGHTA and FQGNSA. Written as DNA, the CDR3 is TGTGCCAGCAGCCCCGTTGGCGGGAGCGACTACGAGCAGTACTTC. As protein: CASSPVGGSDYEQYF.

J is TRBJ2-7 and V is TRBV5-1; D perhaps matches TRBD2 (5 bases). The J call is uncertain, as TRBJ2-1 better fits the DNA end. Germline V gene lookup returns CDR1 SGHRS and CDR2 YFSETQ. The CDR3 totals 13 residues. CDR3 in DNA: TGCGCCAGCAGGGATAGCGTAAACAATGAGCAGTTCTTC. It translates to CASRDSVNNEQFF.

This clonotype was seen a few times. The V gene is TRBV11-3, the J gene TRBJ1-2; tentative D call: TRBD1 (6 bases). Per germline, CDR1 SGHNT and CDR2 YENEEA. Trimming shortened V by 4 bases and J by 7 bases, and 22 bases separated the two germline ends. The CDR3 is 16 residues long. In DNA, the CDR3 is TGTGCCAGCAGCTCCAGCCAGGGGAGACGAGGATTTGGCTACACCTTC. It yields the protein CASSSSQGRRGFGYTF.

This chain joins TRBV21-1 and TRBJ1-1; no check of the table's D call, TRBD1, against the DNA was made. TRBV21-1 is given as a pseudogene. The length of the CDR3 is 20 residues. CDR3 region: CASSKGFGDRGKRKGTEAFF. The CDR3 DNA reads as TGTGCCAGCAGCAAAGGTTTTGGTGACAGGGGCAAGAGAAAGGGCACTGAAGCTTTCTTT.

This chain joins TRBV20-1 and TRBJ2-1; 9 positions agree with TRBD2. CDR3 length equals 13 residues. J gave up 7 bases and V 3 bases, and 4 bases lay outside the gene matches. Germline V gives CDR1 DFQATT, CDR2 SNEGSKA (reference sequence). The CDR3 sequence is CSARGLAKNEQFF. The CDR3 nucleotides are TGCAGTGCTAGGGGACTAGCAAAAAATGAGCAGTTCTTC.

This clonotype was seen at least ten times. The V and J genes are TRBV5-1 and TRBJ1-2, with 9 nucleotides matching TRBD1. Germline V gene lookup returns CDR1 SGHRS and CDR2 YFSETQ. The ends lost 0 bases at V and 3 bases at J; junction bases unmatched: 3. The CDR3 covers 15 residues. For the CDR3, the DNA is TGCGCCAGCAGCTTGGAGGGACAGGGAGACTATGGCTACACCTTC. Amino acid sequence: CASSLEGQGDYGYTF. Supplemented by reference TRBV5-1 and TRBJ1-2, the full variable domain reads KAGVTQTPRYLIKTRGQQVTLSCSPISGHRSVSWYQQTPGQGLQFLFEYFSETQRNKGNFPGRFSGRQFSNSRSEMNVSTLELGDSALYLCASSLEGQGDYGYTFGSGTRLTVV.

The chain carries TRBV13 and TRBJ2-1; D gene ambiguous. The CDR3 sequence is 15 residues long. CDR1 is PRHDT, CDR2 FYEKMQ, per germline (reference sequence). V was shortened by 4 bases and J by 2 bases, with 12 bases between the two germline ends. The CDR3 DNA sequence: TGTGCCAGCAGCTCCGACATGGTCACCTACAATGAGCAGTTCTTC. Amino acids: CASSSDMVTYNEQFF.

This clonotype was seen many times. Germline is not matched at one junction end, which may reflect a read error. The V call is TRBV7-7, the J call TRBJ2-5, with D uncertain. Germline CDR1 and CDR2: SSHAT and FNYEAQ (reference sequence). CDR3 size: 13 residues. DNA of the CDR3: TGTGCTAGCAGCTTAAGGGTTGTCGAGACCCAGTACTTC. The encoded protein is CASSLRVVETQYF.

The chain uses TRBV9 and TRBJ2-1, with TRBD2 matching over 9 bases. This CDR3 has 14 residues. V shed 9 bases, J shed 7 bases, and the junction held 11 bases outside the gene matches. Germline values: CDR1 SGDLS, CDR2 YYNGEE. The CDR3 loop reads CANTAGGPENEQFF. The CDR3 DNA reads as TGTGCCAACACTGCGGGAGGGCCGGAGAATGAGCAGTTCTTC.

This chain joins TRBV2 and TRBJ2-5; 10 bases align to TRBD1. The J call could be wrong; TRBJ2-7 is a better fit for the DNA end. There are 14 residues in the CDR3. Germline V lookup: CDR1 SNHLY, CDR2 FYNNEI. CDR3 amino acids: CASSGTGVVDEQYF. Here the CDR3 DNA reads TGTGCCAGCTCCGGGACAGGGGTTGTCGACGAGCAGTACTTC.

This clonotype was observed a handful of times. The CDR3 nucleotides read TGTGCCAGCAGCATGGGGACAGTCCAAGAGACCCAGTACTTC. The encoded protein is CASSMGTVQETQYF. This chain connects TRBV9 to TRBJ2-5, with 7 bases identical to TRBD1. V dropped 4 bases and J dropped 1; count of bases not matched to a gene: 4. CDR1 is SGDLS, CDR2 YYNGEE, per germline. CDR3 length: 14 residues.

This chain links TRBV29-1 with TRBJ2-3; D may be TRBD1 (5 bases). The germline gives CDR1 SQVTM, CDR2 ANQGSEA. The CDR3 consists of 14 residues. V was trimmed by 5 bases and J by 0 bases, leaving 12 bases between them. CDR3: CSVQRQYSTDTQYF. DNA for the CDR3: TGCAGCGTTCAACGACAGTATAGCACAGATACGCAGTATTTT.

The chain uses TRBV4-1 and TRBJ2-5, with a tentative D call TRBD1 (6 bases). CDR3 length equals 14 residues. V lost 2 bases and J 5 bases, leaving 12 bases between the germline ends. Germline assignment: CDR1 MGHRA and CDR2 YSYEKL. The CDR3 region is CASSQTTGWETQYF. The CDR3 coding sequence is TGCGCCAGCAGCCAAACTACAGGGTGGGAGACCCAGTACTTC.